These 8 T cell receptor beta chains originate from one sample sequenced in a study of blood T cell repertoires in COVID-19. Libraries were prepared by immunoSEQ multiplex PCR; TCRdb keeps only in-frame clonotypes and omits some of them. The sample has approximately 180,000 clones; 80% to 90% are singletons. The sample taken for sequencing was peripheral blood. These receptors all stem from a human donor with active or convalescent COVID-19. The donor label of this sample is uncertain.

The J gene is TRBJ1-1, the V gene TRBV6-1; no clear D. Germline CDR1 MNHNS, CDR2 SASEGT. The CDR3 is 14 residues long. Trimming cost V 0 bases and J 4 bases, with 9 bases left between them. As DNA, the CDR3 is TGTGCCAGCAGTGAAGCTGGGCCTCCCACTGAAGCTTTCTTT. Protein product: CASSEAGPPTEAFF.

This chain links TRBV25-1 with TRBJ1-1; D not resolved. Germline-derived CDR1 and CDR2 are MGHDK and SYGVNS. The CDR3 extends over 13 amino acids. Trimming removed 4 bases from V and 4 bases from J, with 10 bases in between. The CDR3 sequence is CASSGRHGTEAFF. CDR3 coding DNA: TGTGCCAGCAGTGGCCGCCACGGCACTGAAGCTTTCTTT.

CDR3 protein: CASSSQGAGRSPLHF. In DNA form, the CDR3 reads TGTGCCAGCAGTTCCCAGGGGGCCGGTCGATCACCCCTCCACTTT. The V call is TRBV6-5, the J call TRBJ1-6; TRBD1 matches 8 bases. V shed 4 bases and J 10 bases; nucleotides not matched to a gene: 9. Germline lookup yields CDR1 MNHEY and CDR2 SVGAGI. CDR3 length: 15 amino acids.

The chain uses TRBV7-7 and TRBJ2-3; 12 nucleotides line up with TRBD2. The CDR3 contains 16 residues. Trimming cost V 1 base and J 2 bases; bases outside gene matches: 1. In germline, CDR1 is SSHAT, CDR2 FNYEAQ (reference sequence). CDR3 sequence: CASSLGLAGVTDTQYF. In DNA form, the CDR3 reads TGTGCCAGCAGCTTAGGACTAGCGGGGGTCACAGATACGCAGTATTTT.

The chain has TRBV12-3 or TRBV12-4 and TRBJ2-5, with a tentative D call TRBD1 (6 bases). The CDR3 sequence is 12 residues long. The V end was cut by 10 bases, the J end by 5 bases, with 14 bases between. This CDR3 reads CATQGNGETQYF. CDR3 bases: TGTGCCACCCAGGGGAACGGGGAGACCCAGTACTTC.

This sequence joins TRBV18 and TRBJ2-7, with a possible D match to TRBD2 (6 bases). The V end was cut by 1 base, the J end by 3 bases, with 13 bases between. CDR3 length equals 15 residues. The germline CDR1 and CDR2 sequences are KGHSH and LQKENI. The CDR3 DNA reads TGTGCCAGCTCACCACTAGGGACGGGGGTCTACGAGCAGTACTTC. Encoded protein: CASSPLGTGVYEQYF.

The chain employs TRBV6-5 and TRBJ1-2, with D possibly being TRBD1 (5 bases). V gave up 2 bases and J gave up 9 bases, with 10 bases separating them. The CDR3 covers 12 residues. Germline assignment: CDR1 MNHEY and CDR2 SVGAGI. The CDR3 DNA is TGTGCCAGCAGTTACGGACACGGAAGCTACACCTTC. It is translated as CASSYGHGSYTF.

The chain employs TRBV7-3 and TRBJ1-5; no clear D gene. Germline assignment: CDR1 SGHTA and CDR2 FQGTGA. The germline V and J ends were trimmed by 3 bases and 3 bases, with 6 bases remaining between them. This CDR3 contains 13 residues. DNA for the CDR3: TGTGCCAGCAGCTTGGGAGTCAATCAGCCCCAGCATTTT. Its protein is CASSLGVNQPQHF.